This TCR beta chain came from a study of blood T cell repertoires in COVID-19. On the study more broadly: Whether acute or convalescent, the COVID-19 samples came from the United States, Italy and Spain.

The CDR3 has 13 residues. Germline V gene data show CDR1 as SGHAT and CDR2 as FQNNGV. V gave up 5 bases and J gave up 9 bases; unmatched junction bases: 5. The Seattle patients, enrolled during active infection, were followed longitudinally. Original analysis: Counts of nucleated cells, estimated from reference gene primer amplification, were obtained. TCRdb's copy holds only in-frame clones and misses some; the assay was immunoSEQ multiplex PCR. V and J calls and clone size are those listed in that table; D and trimming were worked out from the DNA. The table lists hundreds of thousands of clones, about nine tenths of them singletons.

Sequencing was carried out using peripheral blood. The source of this sequence is a woman in her 30s with COVID-19, enrolled during active disease. J is TRBJ2-1 and V is TRBV11-2; 9 nucleotides agree with TRBD1. The CDR3 region is CASSPGQGREQFF. CDR3 sequence (DNA): TGTGCCAGCAGCCCCGGACAGGGGCGTGAGCAGTTCTTC.